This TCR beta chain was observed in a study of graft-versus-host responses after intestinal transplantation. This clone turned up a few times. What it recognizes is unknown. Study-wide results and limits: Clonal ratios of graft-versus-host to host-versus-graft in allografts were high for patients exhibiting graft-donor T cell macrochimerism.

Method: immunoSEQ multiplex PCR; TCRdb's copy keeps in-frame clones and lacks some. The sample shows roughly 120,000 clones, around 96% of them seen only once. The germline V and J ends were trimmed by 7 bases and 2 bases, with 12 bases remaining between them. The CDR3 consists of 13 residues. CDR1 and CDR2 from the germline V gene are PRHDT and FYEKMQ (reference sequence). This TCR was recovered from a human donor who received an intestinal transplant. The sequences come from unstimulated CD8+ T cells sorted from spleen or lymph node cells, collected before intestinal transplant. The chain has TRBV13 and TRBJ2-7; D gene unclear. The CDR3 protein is CASIRAVPYEQYF. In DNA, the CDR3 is TGTGCCAGCATTAGGGCCGTCCCCTACGAGCAGTACTTC.